This T cell receptor (beta chain) was sequenced for a study of T cell repertoires in cytomegalovirus infection (dated by TCRdb to the late 2010s). Context from the whole study: Donor HLA type was relevant to the analysis, because carriage of CMV infection together with the matching HLA type was indicated by public TCR beta signatures. Broader findings and caveats from the paper: The ex vivo response was dominated by HLA-C-restricted CMV-specific TCR beta clonotypes, which also provided the single most frequent clonotype in two of eight donors. In both this cohort and an independent approximately 370-donor cohort, the cumulative frequency of public TCR beta family members distinguished carriers of CMV infection plus the relevant HLA type.

This clonotype turned up a few times. The antigen it recognizes is unknown. No quality values exist for individual bases; no much larger clone is one base distant. Sequenced using an Illumina HiSeq 1500. TCRdb reprocessed the public reads (quality trimming at Q25 with fastp, clone calling with MiXCR) and kept in-frame beta chains. CDR3 protein duplicates are merged, each entry listing the most common genes and DNA. In all, the sample holds approximately 190,000 distinct CDR3 sequences, and 25% to 30% of those were seen once. Clones ranked in the top ten supply around 29% of the sample. Spanning cysteine to phenylalanine, the CDR3 consists of 13 amino acids. Only the CDR3 DNA is retained, 39 bases long and in frame from the first base. Deletion took 4 bases off V and 5 bases off J, with a span of 11 bases between the germline ends.

This receptor was taken from a human donor in good health (CMV status not recorded). Some clones in this sample may be carry-over from other donors' samples. Recombination joined TRBV12-3 or TRBV12-4 with TRBJ2-5, with the D gene too uncertain to name. Sequencing was performed on PBMCs. The DNA sequence is given as TGTGCCAGCAGTTCCTCGGTGAGGGAGACCCAGTACTTC. It translates to CASSSSVRETQYF.